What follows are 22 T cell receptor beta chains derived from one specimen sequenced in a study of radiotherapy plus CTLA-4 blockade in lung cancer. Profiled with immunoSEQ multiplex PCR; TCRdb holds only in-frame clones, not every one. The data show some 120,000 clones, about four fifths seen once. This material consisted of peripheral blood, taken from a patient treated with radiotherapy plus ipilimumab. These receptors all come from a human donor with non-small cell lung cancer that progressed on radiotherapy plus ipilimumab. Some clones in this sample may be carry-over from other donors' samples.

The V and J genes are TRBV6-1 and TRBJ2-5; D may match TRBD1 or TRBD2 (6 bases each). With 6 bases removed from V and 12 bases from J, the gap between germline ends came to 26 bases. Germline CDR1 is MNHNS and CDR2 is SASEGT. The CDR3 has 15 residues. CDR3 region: CASSATNSGVGGKYF. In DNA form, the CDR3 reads TGTGCCAGCAGCGCTACTAACTCAGGGGTCGGGGGCAAGTACTTC.

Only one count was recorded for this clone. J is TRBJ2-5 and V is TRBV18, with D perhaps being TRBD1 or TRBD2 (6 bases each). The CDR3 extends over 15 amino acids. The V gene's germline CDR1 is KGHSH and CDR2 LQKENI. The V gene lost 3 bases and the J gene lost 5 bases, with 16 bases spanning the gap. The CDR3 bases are TGTGCCAGCTCACCGGTGGGGGGCATGGTGGAGACCCAGTACTTC. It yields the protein CASSPVGGMVETQYF.

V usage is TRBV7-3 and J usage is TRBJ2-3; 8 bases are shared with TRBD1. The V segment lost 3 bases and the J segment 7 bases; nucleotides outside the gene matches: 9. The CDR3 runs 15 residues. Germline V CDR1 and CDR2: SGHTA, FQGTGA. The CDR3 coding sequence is TGTGCCAGCAGCTTCTCCCCGGACAGGGAAAATACGCAGTATTTT. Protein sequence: CASSFSPDRENTQYF.

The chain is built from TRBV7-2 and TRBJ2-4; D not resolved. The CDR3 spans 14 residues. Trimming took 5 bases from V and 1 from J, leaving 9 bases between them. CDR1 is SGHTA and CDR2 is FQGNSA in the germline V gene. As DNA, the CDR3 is TGTGCCAGCAGCCCCGCGGTCGCCAAAAACATTCAGTACTTC. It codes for CASSPAVAKNIQYF.

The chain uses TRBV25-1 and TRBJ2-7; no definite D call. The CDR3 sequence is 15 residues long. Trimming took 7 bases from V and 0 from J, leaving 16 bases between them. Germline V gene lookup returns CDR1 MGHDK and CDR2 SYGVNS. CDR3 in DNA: TGTGCCAGCACCACGCTGCCCAGCAGCTCCTACGAGCAGTACTTC. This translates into CASTTLPSSSYEQYF.

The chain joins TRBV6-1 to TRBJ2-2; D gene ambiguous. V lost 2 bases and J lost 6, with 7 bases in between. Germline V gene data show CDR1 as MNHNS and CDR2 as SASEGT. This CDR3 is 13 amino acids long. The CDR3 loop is CASSERRPGELFF. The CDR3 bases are TGTGCCAGCAGTGAAAGGCGGCCCGGGGAGCTGTTTTTT.

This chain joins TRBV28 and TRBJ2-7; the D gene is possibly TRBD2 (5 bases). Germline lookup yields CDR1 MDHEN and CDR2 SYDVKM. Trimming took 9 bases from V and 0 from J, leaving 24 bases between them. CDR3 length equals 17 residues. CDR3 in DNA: TGTGCCAGTTATTCGAGGGTCGGAACTACTGGCTCCTACGAGCAGTACTTC. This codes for CASYSRVGTTGSYEQYF.

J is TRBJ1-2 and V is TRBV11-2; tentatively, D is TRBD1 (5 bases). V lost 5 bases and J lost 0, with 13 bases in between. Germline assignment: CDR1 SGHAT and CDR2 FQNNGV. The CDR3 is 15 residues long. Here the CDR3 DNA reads TGTGCCAGCAGCCCTGGGACGGTAGCTAACTATGGCTACACCTTC. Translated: CASSPGTVANYGYTF.

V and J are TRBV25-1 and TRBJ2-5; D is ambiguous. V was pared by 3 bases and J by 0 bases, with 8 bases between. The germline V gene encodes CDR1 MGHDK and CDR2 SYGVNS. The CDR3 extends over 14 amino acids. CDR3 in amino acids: CASSDRLDQETQYF. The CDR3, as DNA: TGTGCCAGCAGTGATCGTCTGGACCAAGAGACCCAGTACTTC.

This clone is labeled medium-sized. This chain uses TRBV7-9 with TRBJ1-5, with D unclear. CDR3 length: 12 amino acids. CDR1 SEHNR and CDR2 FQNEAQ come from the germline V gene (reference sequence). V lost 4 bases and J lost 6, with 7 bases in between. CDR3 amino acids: CASSSVGQPQHF. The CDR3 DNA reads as TGTGCCAGCAGCTCTGTAGGTCAGCCCCAGCATTTT.

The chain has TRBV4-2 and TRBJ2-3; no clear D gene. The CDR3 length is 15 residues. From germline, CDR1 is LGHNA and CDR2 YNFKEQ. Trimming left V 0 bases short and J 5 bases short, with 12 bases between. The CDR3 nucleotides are TGTGCCAGCAGCCAAGATCATAGAAACGGAGATACGCAGTATTTT. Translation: CASSQDHRNGDTQYF.

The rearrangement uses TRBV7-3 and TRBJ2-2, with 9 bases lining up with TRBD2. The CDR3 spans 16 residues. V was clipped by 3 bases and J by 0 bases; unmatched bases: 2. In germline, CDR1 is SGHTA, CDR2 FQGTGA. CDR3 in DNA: TGTGCCAGCAGCTTTAGCGGGGGTACGAACACCGGGGAGCTGTTTTTT. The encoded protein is CASSFSGGTNTGELFF.

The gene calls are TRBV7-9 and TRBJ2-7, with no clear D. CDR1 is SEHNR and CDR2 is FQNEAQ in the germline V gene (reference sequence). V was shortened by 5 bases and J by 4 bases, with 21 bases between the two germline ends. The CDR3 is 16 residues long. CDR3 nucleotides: TGTGCCAGCAGCGGGGTGCCCTCGGCTCCTACTTACGAGCAGTACTTC. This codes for CASSGVPSAPTYEQYF.

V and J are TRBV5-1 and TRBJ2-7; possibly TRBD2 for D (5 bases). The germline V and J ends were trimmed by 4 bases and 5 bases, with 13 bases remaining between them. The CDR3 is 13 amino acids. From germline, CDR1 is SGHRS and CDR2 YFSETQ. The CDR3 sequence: CASSRTGQDEQYF. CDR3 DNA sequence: TGCGCCAGCAGCCGGACTGGCCAGGACGAGCAGTACTTC.

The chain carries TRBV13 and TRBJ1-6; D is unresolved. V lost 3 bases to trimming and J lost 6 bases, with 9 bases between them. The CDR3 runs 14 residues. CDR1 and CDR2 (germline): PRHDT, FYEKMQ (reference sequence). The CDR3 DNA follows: TGTGCCAGCAGCTTTAGGCCCAGTAATTCACCCCTCCACTTT. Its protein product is CASSFRPSNSPLHF. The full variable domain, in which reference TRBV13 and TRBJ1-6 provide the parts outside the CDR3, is AAGVIQSPRHLIKEKRETATLKCYPIPRHDTVYWYQQGPGQDPQFLISFYEKMQSDKGSIPDRFSAQQFSDYHSELNMSSLELGDSALYFCASSFRPSNSPLHFGNGTRLTVT.

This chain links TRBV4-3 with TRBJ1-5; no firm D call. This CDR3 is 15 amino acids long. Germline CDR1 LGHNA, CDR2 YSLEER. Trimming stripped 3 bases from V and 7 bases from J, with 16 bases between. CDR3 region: CASSQTGLSRQPQHF. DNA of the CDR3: TGCGCCAGCAGCCAGACCGGGTTATCGAGGCAGCCCCAGCATTTT.

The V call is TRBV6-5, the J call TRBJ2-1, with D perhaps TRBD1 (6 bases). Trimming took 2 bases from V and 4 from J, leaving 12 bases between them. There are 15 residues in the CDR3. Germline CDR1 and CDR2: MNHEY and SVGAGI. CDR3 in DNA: TGTGCCAGCAGTTACACCGGGACACAGTACAATGAGCAGTTCTTC. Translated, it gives CASSYTGTQYNEQFF.

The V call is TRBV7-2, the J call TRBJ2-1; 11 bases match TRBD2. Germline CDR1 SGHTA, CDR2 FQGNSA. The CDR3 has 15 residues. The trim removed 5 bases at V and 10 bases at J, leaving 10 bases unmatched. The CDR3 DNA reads TGTGCCAGCAGCGAGGGACTAGCGGTGGAGGGGGAGCAGTTCTTC. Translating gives CASSEGLAVEGEQFF.

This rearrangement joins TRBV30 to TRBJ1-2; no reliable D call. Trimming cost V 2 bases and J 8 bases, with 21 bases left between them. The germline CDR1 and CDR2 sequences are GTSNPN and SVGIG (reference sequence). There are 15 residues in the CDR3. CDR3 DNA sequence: TGTGCCTGGAGTCGCCCCCCCGGGGATATCGGAGGCTACACCTTC. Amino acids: CAWSRPPGDIGGYTF.

The CDR3 coding sequence is TGCGCCAGCAGCCAAGATAGGGCGGGGGGCTCCTACGAGCAGTACTTC. Translating it yields CASSQDRAGGSYEQYF. V and J are TRBV4-3 and TRBJ2-7, with 8 bases lining up with TRBD2. Germline V lookup: CDR1 LGHNA, CDR2 YSLEER. The CDR3 totals 16 residues. V dropped 0 bases and J dropped 0; count of bases not matched to a gene: 4.

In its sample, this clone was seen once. DNA for the CDR3: TGCGCCAGCAGCTTGCCCTCCACAGATACGCAGTATTTT. It yields the protein CASSLPSTDTQYF. The V gene is TRBV5-1, the J gene TRBJ2-3; D remains ambiguous. Deletions cut 1 base from V and 2 bases from J, with 5 bases between. CDR1 and CDR2 (germline): SGHRS, YFSETQ. This CDR3 region has 13 residues.

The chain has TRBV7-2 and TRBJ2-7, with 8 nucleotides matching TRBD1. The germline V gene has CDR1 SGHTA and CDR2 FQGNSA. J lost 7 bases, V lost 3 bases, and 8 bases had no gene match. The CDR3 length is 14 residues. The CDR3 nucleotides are TGTGCCAGCAGCTTCGTGGGACAGGCGTGGGAGCAGTACTTC. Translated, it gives CASSFVGQAWEQYF.